Below, 25 T cell receptor beta chains from the same sample are listed, as sequenced in a study of blood T cells in healthy people across ages. Combining a sample-barcoded 5' primer with a J-beta primer mix, a second PCR ran for roughly 6 to 12 cycles. TCRdb re-called the 5' RACE reads with MiXCR, one entry per CDR3 protein. Of hundreds of thousands of distinct CDR3 sequences listed, around 21% are singletons. The sample was blood. The receptors stem from a man in his 70s in good health.

This clonotype turned up a few times. The chain uses TRBV10-3 and TRBJ2-2, with D possibly matching TRBD1 (5 bases). The CDR3 contains 15 residues. V lost 8 bases and J 0 bases, leaving 13 bases between the germline ends. Per germline, CDR1 ENHRY and CDR2 SYGVKD. CDR3 in amino acids: CAIGYRSANTGELFF. DNA for the CDR3: TGTGCCATCGGGTACAGGTCCGCGAACACCGGGGAGCTGTTTTTT.

The chain employs TRBV20-1 and TRBJ2-5; possibly TRBD1 or TRBD2 for D (6 bases each). The CDR3 is 14 residues long. Looked up from germline, CDR1 is DFQATT and CDR2 is SNEGSKA (reference sequence). V was pared by 5 bases and J by 4 bases, with 17 bases between. The CDR3 protein is CSAPVGGSRETQYF. CDR3 DNA sequence: TGCAGTGCTCCGGTAGGGGGGAGTCGAGAGACCCAGTACTTC.

This clonotype has only a few counts. The rearrangement links TRBV2 to TRBJ2-7; 8 bases align to TRBD2. The CDR3 spans 16 residues. V was clipped by 2 bases and J by 2 bases; unmatched bases: 8. Germline CDR1 is SNHLY and CDR2 is FYNNEI. CDR3 in DNA: TGTGCCAGCAGTGAATATCTAAGCGGGAGTACCTACGAGCAGTACTTC. It encodes CASSEYLSGSTYEQYF.

This clonotype showed up just a few times. The chain couples TRBV21-1 to TRBJ2-5; the DNA was not compared with TRBD2, the D call given in the table. TRBV21-1 constitutes a pseudogene. This CDR3 comprises 15 residues. The CDR3 loop is CASSGLAWDKETQYF. The CDR3 DNA reads TGTGCCAGCAGCGGACTAGCCTGGGATAAAGAGACCCAGTACTTC.

In its sample, this clonotype was seen once. A read error may account for a junction end that differs from germline. This sequence joins TRBV28 and TRBJ1-1; the D is unclear. This CDR3 region has 15 residues. Germline CDR1 reads MDHEN; CDR2 reads SYDVKM. The CDR3 DNA reads as TGTGCCAACAGTTTTTTGGTTGGGCCGAACACTGAAGCTTTCTTT. It codes for CANSFLVGPNTEAFF.

The rearrangement joins TRBV29-1 to TRBJ2-1; 9 positions agree with TRBD2. The J call may be faulty, since TRBJ2-5 better matches the DNA end. This CDR3 contains 15 residues. In germline, CDR1 is SQVTM, CDR2 ANQGSEA. CDR3 amino acids: CSVRGGLAGQETQYF. In DNA form, the CDR3 reads TGCAGCGTCAGAGGGGGGCTAGCGGGACAAGAGACCCAGTACTTC.

The V and J genes are TRBV2 and TRBJ1-6; 10 positions agree with TRBD1. This CDR3 spans 15 amino acids. Germline V CDR1 and CDR2: SNHLY, FYNNEI. The V and J ends lost 4 bases and 9 bases, in that order; junction bases with no gene match: 6. The CDR3 here is CASSGGQGESSPLHF. In nucleotides, the CDR3 is TGTGCCAGCAGTGGAGGACAGGGGGAGTCTTCACCCCTCCACTTT.

About this clonotype itself: The junction shows a germline mismatch at one end, possibly a read error. V usage is TRBV2 and J usage is TRBJ2-1; D remains ambiguous. Germline V gene sequence: CDR1 SNHLY, CDR2 FYNNEI. The CDR3 consists of 15 residues. The CDR3 DNA is TGTGCCAGCGTAGGGCCCTTGAGCTCCTGCAATGAGCAGTTCTTC. Its protein is CASVGPLSSCNEQFF.

This clonotype is categorized as medium-sized. This CDR3 is CSGAQGIGETQYF. The CDR3 nucleotides are TGCAGCGGTGCACAGGGAATCGGGGAGACCCAGTACTTC. The chain couples TRBV29-1 to TRBJ2-5; D is possibly TRBD1 (6 bases). The germline V gene encodes CDR1 SQVTM and CDR2 ANQGSEA. Trimming left V 7 bases short and J 5 bases short, with 17 bases between. The length of the CDR3 is 13 residues.

The chain links TRBV6-1 to TRBJ1-4; no reliable D call. Germline CDR1 is MNHNS and CDR2 is SASEGT. Trimming took off 6 bases at V and 6 bases at J, with 20 bases between the two ends. The CDR3 totals 16 residues. CDR3 DNA: TGTGCCAGCAGACACCGAACAGAGGGCCGGTATGAAAAACTGTTTTTT. Amino acid sequence: CASRHRTEGRYEKLFF.

This clonotype has more than one count but fewer than ten. A read error is possible here, since a much larger clone lies one base away. The chain couples TRBV12-3 or TRBV12-4 to TRBJ1-1; D unclear. The CDR3 covers 15 residues. DNA for the CDR3: TGTGCCTGCAGTTTTGAACGACGGAAGAACACTGAAGCTTTCTTT. Protein product: CACSFERRKNTEAFF.

This clonotype was seen only a few times. V is TRBV7-9 and J is TRBJ2-3; 11 bases fit TRBD2. This CDR3 has 15 amino acids. The germline CDR1 and CDR2 sequences are SEHNR and FQNEAQ (reference sequence). V lost 6 bases and J lost 3; bases outside the gene matches: 5. The CDR3, as DNA: TGTGCCAGCAGAGGGGGGACTAGCGGAACAGATACGCAGTATTTT. Its protein product is CASRGGTSGTDTQYF.

CDR3 nucleotide sequence: TGTGCCAGCCGGGACATACTTTACAATGAGCAGTTCTTC. Protein sequence: CASRDILYNEQFF. This chain uses TRBV6-6 with TRBJ2-1; D might be TRBD1 (6 bases). Trimming shortened V by 8 bases and J by 4 bases, and 12 bases separated the two germline ends. Germline V lookup: CDR1 MNHNY, CDR2 SVGAGI (reference sequence). The CDR3 spans 13 residues.

This clonotype has just a few counts. CDR3 sequence: CASSSLGATNEKLFF. CDR3 DNA sequence: TGTGCCAGCAGTTCACTCGGGGCAACTAATGAAAAACTGTTTTTT. The chain recombines TRBV28 with TRBJ1-4; D is unclear. The germline V and J ends were trimmed by 4 bases and 0 bases, with 9 bases remaining between them. Germline values: CDR1 MDHEN, CDR2 SYDVKM. The CDR3 totals 15 residues.

CDR3 nucleotide sequence: TGCAGTGCTAGGACGGGGCTAGTCACAGATACGCAGTATTTT. Protein: CSARTGLVTDTQYF. The chain recombines TRBV20-1 with TRBJ2-3; D tentatively reads TRBD1 or TRBD2 (5 bases each). This CDR3 region has 14 residues. Trimming cost V 3 bases and J 2 bases, with 12 bases left between them. In germline, CDR1 is DFQATT, CDR2 SNEGSKA (reference sequence).

This chain joins TRBV5-1 and TRBJ1-4; D possibly corresponds to TRBD1 (5 bases). The V end was cut by 4 bases, the J end by 3 bases, with 16 bases between. Germline CDR1 SGHRS, CDR2 YFSETQ. CDR3 length equals 16 residues. The CDR3 DNA follows: TGCGCCAGCAGCATAGGGGCCCAGGCAGCTAATGAAAAACTGTTTTTT. Its protein is CASSIGAQAANEKLFF. Together with reference TRBV5-1 and TRBJ1-4, the CDR3 gives the full variable domain: KAGVTQTPRYLIKTRGQQVTLSCSPISGHRSVSWYQQTPGQGLQFLFEYFSETQRNKGNFPGRFSGRQFSNSRSEMNVSTLELGDSALYLCASSIGAQAANEKLFFGSGTQLSVL.

The chain joins TRBV20-1 to TRBJ2-1; D may be TRBD1 or TRBD2 (6 bases each). Trimming left V 5 bases short and J 7 bases short, with 18 bases between. The germline V gene encodes CDR1 DFQATT and CDR2 SNEGSKA (reference sequence). The CDR3 is 14 residues long. The CDR3 protein is CSAGGGTGKNEQFF. The CDR3 region has the DNA TGCAGTGCTGGAGGGGGAACAGGGAAGAATGAGCAGTTCTTC.

This clonotype has more than one count but fewer than ten. The chain joins TRBV4-2 to TRBJ1-5; unclear D gene. The germline V gene encodes CDR1 LGHNA and CDR2 YNFKEQ. The CDR3 has 15 residues. The V end lost 1 base, the J end lost 0 bases, and 7 bases lay between the germline ends. The CDR3 coding sequence is TGTGCCAGCAGCCAAGTGGAATATAGCAATCAGCCCCAGCATTTT. This encodes CASSQVEYSNQPQHF.

As to this clonotype: At one end the junction does not follow the germline gene, possibly because of a read error. The CDR3, as DNA: TGTGCCAGCAGTCAGGGACTAGCGGAGAAATTTTTC. It specifies CASSQGLAEKFF. V usage is TRBV2 and J usage is TRBJ2-1, with 11 nucleotides matching TRBD2. The CDR3 totals 12 residues. The V gene's germline CDR1 is SNHLY and CDR2 FYNNEI. Full variable domain (missing parts from reference TRBV2 and TRBJ2-1): EPEVTQTPSHQVTQMGQEVILRCVPISNHLYFYWYRQILGQKVEFLVSFYNNEISEKSEIFDDQFSVERPDGSNFTLKIRSTKLEDSAMYFCASSQGLAEKFFGPGTRLTVL.

In this sample, this clonotype turned up a few times. The chain uses TRBV20-1 and TRBJ1-1, with a tentative D call TRBD1 (5 bases). From germline, CDR1 is DFQATT and CDR2 SNEGSKA (reference sequence). The CDR3 sequence is 14 residues long. The V gene lost 1 base and the J gene lost 4 bases, with 13 bases spanning the gap. The CDR3 nucleotides are TGCAGTGCTAGAGTAACCAGGGTCGGCACTGAAGCTTTCTTT. Protein: CSARVTRVGTEAFF.

The V and J genes are TRBV20-1 and TRBJ2-1; 7 bases fit TRBD2. From germline, CDR1 is DFQATT and CDR2 SNEGSKA (reference sequence). Trimming at V came to 6 bases and at J to 2 bases, leaving 10 bases not matched to a gene. This CDR3 region has 15 residues. CDR3 sequence (DNA): TGCAGTGCAAATGGGCGGGAGCGTACCTACAATGAGCAGTTCTTC. It specifies CSANGRERTYNEQFF.

The chain links TRBV6-5 to TRBJ1-3, with D possibly being TRBD1 (5 bases). CDR3 size: 16 residues. Trimming stripped 0 bases from V and 0 bases from J, with 9 bases between. In germline, CDR1 is MNHEY, CDR2 SVGAGI. The CDR3 DNA follows: TGTGCCAGCAGTTACTCCAGGGTACCCTCTGGAAACACCATATATTTT. It translates to CASSYSRVPSGNTIYF.

In its sample, this clonotype was seen a few times. CDR3 loop: CASSRAPSGGGNEQFF. For the CDR3, the DNA is TGCGCCAGCAGTCGAGCCCCTAGCGGGGGTGGAAATGAGCAGTTCTTC. The genes are TRBV5-1 and TRBJ2-5, with 10 bases fitting TRBD2. The DNA end is more similar to TRBJ2-1, so the J call may be wrong. CDR3 size: 16 residues. The germline V gene has CDR1 SGHRS and CDR2 YFSETQ.

This clonotype was seen a few times. The chain uses TRBV29-1 and TRBJ2-1; D is undetermined. The CDR3 is 15 amino acids. V was pared by 2 bases and J by 0 bases, with 11 bases between. Germline-derived CDR1 and CDR2 are SQVTM and ANQGSEA. The DNA of the CDR3 is TGCAGCGTTGAATCTGCCCGCAGCTCCTACAATGAGCAGTTCTTC. Translation gives CSVESARSSYNEQFF.

The rearrangement links TRBV15 to TRBJ2-2; the D gene is possibly TRBD1 (5 bases). This CDR3 is 16 amino acids long. Trimming removed 5 bases from V and 1 base from J, with 14 bases in between. CDR1 LNHNV and CDR2 YYDKDF come from the germline V gene (reference sequence). The DNA for the CDR3 is TGTGCCACCAGCGGACACGGGTTAGGGAACACCGGGGAGCTGTTTTTT. This sequence encodes CATSGHGLGNTGELFF. Looking up the rest from reference TRBV15 and TRBJ2-2 gives the full variable domain: DAMVIQNPRYQVTQFGKPVTLSCSQTLNHNVMYWYQQKSSQAPKLLFHYYDKDFNNEADTPDNFQSRRPNTSFCFLDIRSPGLGDTAMYLCATSGHGLGNTGELFFGEGSRLTVL.